The 21 T cell receptor beta chains below come from one sample, sequenced in a study of response to subunit inactivated influenza vaccine. TCRdb passed the RT-PCR reads through MiXCR, listing each CDR3 protein once. Of around 520,000 distinct CDR3 sequences listed, over 9.5% are singletons. The source was PBMCs from blood, collected on the day of vaccination. All receptors derive from a middle-aged man who received an inactivated influenza vaccine.

This clonotype has a count of ten or more. The V gene is TRBV27, the J gene TRBJ2-1; 8 bases are a match to TRBD2. CDR3 length equals 15 residues. J gave up 4 bases and V 0 bases, and 2 bases lay outside the gene matches. Germline V gene lookup returns CDR1 MNHEY and CDR2 SMNVEV (reference sequence). The CDR3 loop reads CASSLSSGVYNEQFF. The CDR3 region has the DNA TGTGCCAGCAGTTTATCTAGCGGGGTTTACAATGAGCAGTTCTTC.

The V and J genes are TRBV14 and TRBJ2-1, with D hard to call. The CDR3 length is 17 residues. Trimming removed 9 bases from V and 5 bases from J, with 26 bases in between. CDR1 SGHDN and CDR2 FVKESK come from the germline V gene. In nucleotides, the CDR3 is TGTGCCAGAAACCCCCCGGACCGATCAAGGCGAAACAATGAGCAGTTCTTC. This encodes CARNPPDRSRRNNEQFF.

This clonotype occurred a few times. The chain joins TRBV18 to TRBJ2-3; 8 positions match TRBD2. The CDR3 totals 15 residues. V shed 0 bases, J shed 3 bases, and the junction held 2 bases outside the gene matches. Germline V lookup: CDR1 KGHSH, CDR2 LQKENI. The CDR3 region is CASSPPGLGTDTQYF. CDR3 sequence (DNA): TGTGCCAGCTCACCACCGGGACTAGGGACAGATACGCAGTATTTT.

The sample holds many counts of this clonotype. A junction end diverges from the germline sequence, so it may reflect a read error. The genes are TRBV24-1 and TRBJ1-1, with D possibly being TRBD1 (5 bases). In germline, CDR1 is KGHDR, CDR2 SFDVKD. The CDR3 runs 12 residues. CDR3 sequence reads: CATKGLNTEAFF. In DNA form, the CDR3 reads TGTGCAACCAAGGGGCTGAACACTGAAGCTTTCTTT.

There are a few counts of this clonotype. The rearrangement joins TRBV10-3 to TRBJ2-2, with D perhaps matching TRBD1 or TRBD2 (5 bases each). This CDR3 region has 17 residues. The germline V gene has CDR1 ENHRY and CDR2 SYGVKD. V gave up 3 bases and J gave up 2 bases, with 16 bases separating them. CDR3 in DNA: TGTGCCATCAGTGAAACCGGGACGGGGTCTAACACCGGGGAGCTGTTTTTT. Translation gives CAISETGTGSNTGELFF.

The CDR3 nucleotides read TGTGCCATCAGCCCGGGACAGGGAGGCATTCAGTACTTC. It yields the protein CAISPGQGGIQYF. The gene calls are TRBV10-3 and TRBJ2-4; 9 bases fit TRBD1. The CDR3 runs 13 residues. V lost 6 bases, J lost 9 bases, and 6 bases stayed unmatched. In germline, CDR1 is ENHRY, CDR2 SYGVKD.

The chain recombines TRBV20-1 with TRBJ2-2; 9 bases are a match to TRBD1. Germline values: CDR1 DFQATT, CDR2 SNEGSKA (reference sequence). This CDR3 spans 14 amino acids. V was clipped by 4 bases and J by 5 bases; unmatched bases: 5. The CDR3 protein is CSAIRQGGTGELFF. The CDR3 DNA follows: TGCAGTGCTATCAGACAGGGGGGAACCGGGGAGCTGTTTTTT.

This clonotype was seen more than once but under ten times. The rearrangement uses TRBV7-2 and TRBJ2-3; D is undetermined. The V gene's germline CDR1 is SGHTA and CDR2 FQGNSA. Between the trimmed V and J ends, which lost 5 bases and 4 bases, there was a span of 13 bases. The CDR3 contains 14 residues. CDR3 in amino acids: CASSPNLGPDTQYF. CDR3 in DNA: TGTGCCAGCAGCCCTAATCTTGGGCCAGATACGCAGTATTTT.

This clonotype was detected a few times. J is TRBJ2-7 and V is TRBV2; 9 positions agree with TRBD1. The CDR3 is 16 residues long. V shed 6 bases, J shed 2 bases, and the junction held 11 bases outside the gene matches. Looked up from germline, CDR1 is SNHLY and CDR2 is FYNNEI. This CDR3 is CASRLTGGLHTYEQYF. DNA for the CDR3: TGTGCCAGCAGGCTGACAGGGGGACTCCACACCTACGAGCAGTACTTC.

Points on this clonotype: The conserved closing phenylalanine or tryptophan is absent in this CDR3, likely reflecting a read error. The chain joins TRBV5-6 to TRBJ2-7; TRBD1 aligns across 8 bases. Unmatched junction bases numbered 8, after V lost 5 bases and J lost 4 bases. This CDR3 is built from 14 residues. Germline CDR1 reads SGHDT; CDR2 reads YYEEEE. The CDR3 spells CASRTGTGSYEQYL. The DNA of the CDR3 is TGTGCCAGCAGGACCGGGACAGGTAGTTACGAGCAGTACTTA.

The table lists this clonotype with a few counts. The chain links TRBV9 to TRBJ1-5; D not resolved. This CDR3 has 15 residues. The V end was cut by 0 bases, the J end by 4 bases, with 11 bases between. Germline V gene lookup returns CDR1 SGDLS and CDR2 YYNGEE. The CDR3 here is CASSVAPGANQPQHF. DNA for the CDR3: TGTGCCAGCAGCGTAGCTCCAGGAGCGAATCAGCCCCAGCATTTT. Together with reference TRBV9 and TRBJ1-5, the CDR3 gives the full variable domain: DSGVTQTPKHLITATGQRVTLRCSPRSGDLSVYWYQQSLDQGLQFLIQYYNGEERAKGNILERFSAQQFPDLHSELNLSSLELGDSALYFCASSVAPGANQPQHFGDGTRLSIL.

This rearrangement joins TRBV12-5 to TRBJ2-5; no clear D. Trimming removed 3 bases at V and 3 bases at J, with 8 bases between. CDR1 is LGHNT, CDR2 FRNRAP, per germline. The CDR3 has 13 residues. The DNA for the CDR3 is TGTGCTAGTGGTTTTGTAGAAGAAGAGACCCAGTACTTC. It yields the protein CASGFVEEETQYF.

This clonotype occurred many times. CDR3 in amino acids: CASSFTGGRSEQYF. DNA of the CDR3: TGTGCCAGCAGTTTTACGGGAGGAAGGAGCGAGCAGTACTTC. This chain joins TRBV12-3 or TRBV12-4 and TRBJ2-7, with 7 bases that match TRBD2. With 3 bases clipped from V and 6 bases from J, the junction kept 8 bases outside the gene matches. The CDR3 contains 14 residues.

This clonotype was detected a few times. The genes are TRBV10-2 and TRBJ2-1; 8 bases agree with TRBD2. The CDR3 consists of 14 residues. With 8 bases clipped from V and 10 bases from J, the junction kept 13 bases outside the gene matches. Germline V CDR1 and CDR2: WSHSY, SAAADI. As DNA, the CDR3 is TGCGCCAGCGGAGGCGGGACTAGACGCAGCGAGCAGTTCTTC. Translation gives CASGGGTRRSEQFF.

This clonotype was counted many times. The gene calls are TRBV9 and TRBJ1-3; D remains unclear. The CDR3 length is 13 residues. Germline V gene lookup returns CDR1 SGDLS and CDR2 YYNGEE. V lost 3 bases and J lost 4, with 8 bases in between. CDR3 in amino acids: CASSAASGNTIYF. The CDR3 nucleotides read TGTGCCAGCAGCGCCGCCTCCGGAAACACCATATATTTT.

This clonotype was seen only a few times. The chain links TRBV10-3 to TRBJ2-7, with D maybe TRBD2 (8 bases). Trimming cost V 2 bases and J 3 bases, with 29 bases left between them. CDR1 is ENHRY and CDR2 is SYGVKD in the germline V gene. The CDR3 has 20 residues. CDR3 nucleotide sequence: TGTGCCATCAGTGAGCTCTGGGGGCAGGGGGGAGCGGGAGCGAACTACGAGCAGTACTTC. This translates into CAISELWGQGGAGANYEQYF.

This clonotype showed up just a few times. The chain combines TRBV5-1 with TRBJ2-7; D remains ambiguous. CDR3 length: 11 amino acids. The germline gives CDR1 SGHRS, CDR2 YFSETQ. Trimming shortened V by 4 bases and J by 5 bases, and 7 bases separated the two germline ends. DNA for the CDR3: TGCGCCAGCAGCCTAATGCACGAGCAGTACTTC. Its translation is CASSLMHEQYF.

Only a few counts were recorded for this clonotype. The J gene is TRBJ2-1, the V gene TRBV5-1; weak D call: TRBD2 (5 bases). V was cut by 0 bases and J by 10 bases, with 11 bases left in between. This CDR3 is built from 13 residues. Looked up from germline, CDR1 is SGHRS and CDR2 is YFSETQ. The CDR3 is CASSLVFGNEQFF. The CDR3 DNA is TGCGCCAGCAGCTTGGTGTTCGGGAACGAGCAGTTCTTC.

V gene TRBV23-1 combines with J gene TRBJ1-2; D is unresolved. TRBV23-1 is identified as an open reading frame with a role that is uncertain. The CDR3 consists of 16 residues. Between the trimmed V and J ends, which lost 1 base and 3 bases, there was a span of 15 bases. The CDR3 bases are TGCGCCAGCAGTCAATTCAGCCCGCGACGGCACTATGGCTACACCTTC. Translating gives CASSQFSPRRHYGYTF.

The chain employs TRBV20-1 and TRBJ2-1; TRBD2 matches at 10 bases. CDR1 is DFQATT, CDR2 SNEGSKA, per germline (reference sequence). Germline trimming cut 6 bases from V and 0 bases from J; bases unmatched to any gene: 14. The CDR3 spans 18 residues. CDR3 in DNA: TGCAGTGCCACGCGGGCTAGCGGGGGTCGTAGCTCCTACAATGAGCAGTTCTTC. Protein sequence: CSATRASGGRSSYNEQFF.

This clonotype was seen many times. This chain connects TRBV3-1 to TRBJ1-5; D unclear. Germline V gene lookup returns CDR1 LGHDT and CDR2 YNNKEL (reference sequence). Deletions cut 2 bases from V and 11 bases from J, with 13 bases between. The CDR3 is 13 amino acids. The CDR3 DNA reads as TGTGCCAGCAGCCAAAAGGCGGACGGGGCCCAGCATTTT. Its translation is CASSQKADGAQHF.